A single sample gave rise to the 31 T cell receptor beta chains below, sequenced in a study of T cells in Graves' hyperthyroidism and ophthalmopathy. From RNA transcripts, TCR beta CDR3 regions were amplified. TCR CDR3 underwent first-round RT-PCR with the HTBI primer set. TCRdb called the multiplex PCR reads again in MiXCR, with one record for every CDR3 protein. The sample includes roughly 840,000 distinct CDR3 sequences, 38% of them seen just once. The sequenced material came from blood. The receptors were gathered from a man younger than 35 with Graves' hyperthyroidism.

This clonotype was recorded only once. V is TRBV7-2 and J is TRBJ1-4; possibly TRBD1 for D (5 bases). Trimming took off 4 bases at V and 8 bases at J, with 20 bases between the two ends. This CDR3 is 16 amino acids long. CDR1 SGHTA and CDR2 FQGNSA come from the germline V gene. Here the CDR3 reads CASSSVAGPGWEKLFF. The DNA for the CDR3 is TGTGCCAGCAGCTCAGTCGCGGGACCGGGGTGGGAAAAACTGTTTTTT. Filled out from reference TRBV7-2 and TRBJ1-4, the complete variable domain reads GAGVSQSPSNKVTEKGKDVELRCDPISGHTALYWYRQSLGQGLEFLIYFQGNSAPDKSGLPSDRFSAERTGGSVSTLTIQRTQQEDSAVYLCASSSVAGPGWEKLFFGSGTQLSVL.

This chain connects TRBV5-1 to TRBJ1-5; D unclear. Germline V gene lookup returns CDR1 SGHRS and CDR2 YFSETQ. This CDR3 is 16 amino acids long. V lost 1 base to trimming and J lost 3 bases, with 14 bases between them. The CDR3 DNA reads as TGCGCCAGCAGCTTGCCCACCGAGGGAAACAATCAGCCCCAGCATTTT. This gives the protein CASSLPTEGNNQPQHF.

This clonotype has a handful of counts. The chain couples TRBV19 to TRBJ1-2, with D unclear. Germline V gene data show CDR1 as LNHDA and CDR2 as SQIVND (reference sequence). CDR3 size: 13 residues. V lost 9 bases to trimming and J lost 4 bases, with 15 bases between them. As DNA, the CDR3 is TGTGCCAGCTCACCGGTGGGGATCTATGGCTACACCTTC. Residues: CASSPVGIYGYTF.

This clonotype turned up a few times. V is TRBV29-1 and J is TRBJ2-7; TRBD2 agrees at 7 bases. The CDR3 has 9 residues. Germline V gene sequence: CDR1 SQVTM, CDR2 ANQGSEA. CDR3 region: CRGGTFQYF. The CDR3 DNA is TGCAGGGGGGGGACTTTCCAGTACTTC.

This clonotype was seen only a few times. As DNA, the CDR3 is TGCGCCAGCGGGCATATTGGGTGGCCCCAGCATTTT. Translated, it gives CASGHIGWPQHF. This chain uses TRBV4-1 with TRBJ1-5, with no clear D. The length of the CDR3 is 12 residues. V lost 8 bases to trimming and J lost 9 bases, with 14 bases between them. Germline CDR1 and CDR2: MGHRA and YSYEKL.

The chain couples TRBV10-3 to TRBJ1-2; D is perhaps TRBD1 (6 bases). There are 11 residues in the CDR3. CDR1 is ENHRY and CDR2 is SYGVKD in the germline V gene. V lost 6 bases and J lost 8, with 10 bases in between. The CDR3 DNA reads TGTGCCATCAGGGACAGAGGGGGCTACACCTTC. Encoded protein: CAIRDRGGYTF.

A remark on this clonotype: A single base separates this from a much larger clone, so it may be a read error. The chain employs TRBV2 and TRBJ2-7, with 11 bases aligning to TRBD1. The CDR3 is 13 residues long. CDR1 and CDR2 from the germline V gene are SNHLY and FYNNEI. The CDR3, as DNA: TGTGCCGCTTGGGACAGGGGGTCCTACGAGCAGGACTTC. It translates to CAAWDRGSYEQDF.

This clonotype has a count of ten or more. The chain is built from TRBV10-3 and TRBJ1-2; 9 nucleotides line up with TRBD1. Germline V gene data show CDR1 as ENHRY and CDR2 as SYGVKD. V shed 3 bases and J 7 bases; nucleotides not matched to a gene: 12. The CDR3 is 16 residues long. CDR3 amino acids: CAISDSYTDRGGGYTF. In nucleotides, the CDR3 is TGTGCCATCAGTGACTCCTACACGGACAGGGGAGGTGGCTACACCTTC.

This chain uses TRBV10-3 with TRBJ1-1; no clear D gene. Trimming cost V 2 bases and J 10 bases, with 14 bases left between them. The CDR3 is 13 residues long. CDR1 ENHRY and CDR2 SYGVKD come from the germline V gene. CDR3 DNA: TGTGCCATCAGTGAGAATGCGGGGATACGAGCTTTCTTT. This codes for CAISENAGIRAFF.

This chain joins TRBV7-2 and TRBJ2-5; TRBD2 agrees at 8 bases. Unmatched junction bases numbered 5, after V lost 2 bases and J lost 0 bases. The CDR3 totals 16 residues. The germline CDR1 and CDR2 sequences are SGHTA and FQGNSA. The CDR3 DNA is TGTGCCAGCAGCTTAAATGGCGGGGGGTACCAAGAGACCCAGTACTTC. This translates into CASSLNGGGYQETQYF.

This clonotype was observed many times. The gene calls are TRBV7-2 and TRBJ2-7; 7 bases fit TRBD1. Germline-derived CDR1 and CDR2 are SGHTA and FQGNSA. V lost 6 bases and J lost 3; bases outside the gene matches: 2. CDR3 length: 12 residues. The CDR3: CASRSGGYEQYF. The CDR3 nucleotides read TGTGCCAGCAGGTCAGGGGGCTACGAGCAGTACTTC.

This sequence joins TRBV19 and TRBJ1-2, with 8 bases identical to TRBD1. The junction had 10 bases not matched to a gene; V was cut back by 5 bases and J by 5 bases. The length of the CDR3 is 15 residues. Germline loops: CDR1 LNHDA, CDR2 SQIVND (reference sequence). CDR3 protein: CASSSPGTGVYGYTF. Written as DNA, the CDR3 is TGTGCCAGTAGTTCCCCCGGGACAGGAGTGTATGGCTACACCTTC.

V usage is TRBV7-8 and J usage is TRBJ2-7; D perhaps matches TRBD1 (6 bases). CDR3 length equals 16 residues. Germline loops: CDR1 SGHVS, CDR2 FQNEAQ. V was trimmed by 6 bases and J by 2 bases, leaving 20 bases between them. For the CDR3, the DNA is TGTGCCAGCAGTCCTAGACAGGCAATGCCCCCCTACGAGCAGTACTTC. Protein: CASSPRQAMPPYEQYF.

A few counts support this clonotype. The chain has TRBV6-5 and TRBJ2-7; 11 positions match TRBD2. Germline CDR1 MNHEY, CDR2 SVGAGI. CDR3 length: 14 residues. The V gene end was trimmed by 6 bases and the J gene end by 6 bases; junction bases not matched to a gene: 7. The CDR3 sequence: CASSLLAGELEQYF. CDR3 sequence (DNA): TGTGCCAGCAGCCTACTAGCGGGAGAGCTCGAGCAGTACTTC.

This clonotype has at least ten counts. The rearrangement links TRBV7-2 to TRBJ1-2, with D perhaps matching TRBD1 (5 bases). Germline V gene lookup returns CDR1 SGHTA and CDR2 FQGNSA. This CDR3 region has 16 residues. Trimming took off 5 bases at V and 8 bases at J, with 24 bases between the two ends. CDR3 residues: CASSPTYRAGLRGYTF. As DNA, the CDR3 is TGTGCCAGCAGCCCCACTTATAGGGCAGGGCTCCGCGGCTACACCTTC.

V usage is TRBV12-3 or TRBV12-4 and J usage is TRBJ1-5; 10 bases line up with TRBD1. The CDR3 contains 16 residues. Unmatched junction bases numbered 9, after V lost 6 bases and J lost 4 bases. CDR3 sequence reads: CASRKGQGVPNQPQHF. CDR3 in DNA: TGTGCCAGCAGAAAAGGACAGGGGGTCCCTAATCAGCCCCAGCATTTT.

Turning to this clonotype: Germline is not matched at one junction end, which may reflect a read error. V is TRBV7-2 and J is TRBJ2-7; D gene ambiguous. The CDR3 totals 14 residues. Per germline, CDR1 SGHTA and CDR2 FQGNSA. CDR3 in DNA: TGCGCCAGCAGCCAAGCCTTCCGTCGGGCGAACCAGTACTTC. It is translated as CASSQAFRRANQYF. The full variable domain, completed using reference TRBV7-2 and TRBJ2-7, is GAGVSQSPSNKVTEKGKDVELRCDPISGHTALYWYRQSLGQGLEFLIYFQGNSAPDKSGLPSDRFSAERTGGSVSTLTIQRTQQEDSAVYLCASSQAFRRANQYFGPGTRLTVT.

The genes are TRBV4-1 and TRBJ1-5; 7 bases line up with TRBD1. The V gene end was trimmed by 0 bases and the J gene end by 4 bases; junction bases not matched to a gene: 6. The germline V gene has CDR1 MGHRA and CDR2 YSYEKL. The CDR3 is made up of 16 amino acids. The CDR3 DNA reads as TGCGCCAGCAGCCAAGAAGACAGGGTCTGGAATCAGCCCCAGCATTTT. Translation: CASSQEDRVWNQPQHF.

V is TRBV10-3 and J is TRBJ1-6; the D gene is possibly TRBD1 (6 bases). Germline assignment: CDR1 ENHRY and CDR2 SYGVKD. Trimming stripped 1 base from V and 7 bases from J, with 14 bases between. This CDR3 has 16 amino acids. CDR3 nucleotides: TGTGCCATCAGTGAGTGGGACAAGGGGCCGAATTCACCCCTCCACTTT. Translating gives CAISEWDKGPNSPLHF.

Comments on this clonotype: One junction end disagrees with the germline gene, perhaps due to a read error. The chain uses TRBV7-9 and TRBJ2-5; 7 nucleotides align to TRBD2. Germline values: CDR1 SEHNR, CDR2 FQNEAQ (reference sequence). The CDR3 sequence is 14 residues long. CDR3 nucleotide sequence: TGTGCCAGCAGCTTATTCCGTCGAGGGAGGGTCCAGAACTTC. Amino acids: CASSLFRRGRVQNF.

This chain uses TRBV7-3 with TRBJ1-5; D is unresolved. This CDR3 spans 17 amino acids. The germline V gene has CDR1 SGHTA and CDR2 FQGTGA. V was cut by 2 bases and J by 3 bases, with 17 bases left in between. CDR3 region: CASSLCFCQVDNQPQHF. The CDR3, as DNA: TGTGCCAGCAGCTTATGCTTCTGTCAGGTCGACAATCAGCCCCAGCATTTT.

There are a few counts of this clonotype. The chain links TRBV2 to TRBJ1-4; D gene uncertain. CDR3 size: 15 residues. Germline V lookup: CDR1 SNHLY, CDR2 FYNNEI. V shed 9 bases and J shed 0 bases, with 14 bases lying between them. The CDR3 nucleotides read TGTGCCAGTGGGCAGATACTTGCAACTAATGAAAAACTGTTTTTT. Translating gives CASGQILATNEKLFF.

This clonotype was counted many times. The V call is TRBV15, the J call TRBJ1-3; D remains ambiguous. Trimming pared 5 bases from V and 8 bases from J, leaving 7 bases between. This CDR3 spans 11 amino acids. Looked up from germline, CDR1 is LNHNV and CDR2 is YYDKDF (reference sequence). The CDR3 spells CATSSSDTIYF. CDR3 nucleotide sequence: TGTGCCACCAGCTCTTCGGACACCATATATTTT. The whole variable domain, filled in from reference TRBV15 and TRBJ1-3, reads DAMVIQNPRYQVTQFGKPVTLSCSQTLNHNVMYWYQQKSSQAPKLLFHYYDKDFNNEADTPDNFQSRRPNTSFCFLDIRSPGLGDTAMYLCATSSSDTIYFGEGSWLTVV.

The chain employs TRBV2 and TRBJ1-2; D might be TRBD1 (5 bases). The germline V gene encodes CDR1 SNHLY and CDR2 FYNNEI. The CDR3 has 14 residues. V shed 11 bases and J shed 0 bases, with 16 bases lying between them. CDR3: CACTAQTANYGYTF. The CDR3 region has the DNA TGTGCCTGTACGGCCCAGACAGCTAACTATGGCTACACCTTC.

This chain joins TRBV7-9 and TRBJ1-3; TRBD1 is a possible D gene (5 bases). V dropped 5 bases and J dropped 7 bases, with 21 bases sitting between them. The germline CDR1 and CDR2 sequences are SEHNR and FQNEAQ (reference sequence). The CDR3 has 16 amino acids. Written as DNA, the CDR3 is TGTGCCAGCAGCCCAAAGGCCGGGACCCTCGGGAACACCATATATTTT. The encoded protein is CASSPKAGTLGNTIYF. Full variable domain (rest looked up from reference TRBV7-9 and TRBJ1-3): DTGVSQNPRHKITKRGQNVTFRCDPISEHNRLYWYRQTLGQGPEFLTYFQNEAQLEKSRLLSDRFSAERPKGSFSTLEIQRTEQGDSAMYLCASSPKAGTLGNTIYFGEGSWLTVV.

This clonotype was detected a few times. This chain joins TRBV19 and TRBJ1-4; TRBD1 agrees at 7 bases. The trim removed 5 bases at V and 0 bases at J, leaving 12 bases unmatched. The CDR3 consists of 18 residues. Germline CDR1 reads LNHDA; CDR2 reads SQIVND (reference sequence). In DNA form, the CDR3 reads TGTGCCAGTAGTCCCCTTTGGCAGGGGGGACCAACTAATGAAAAACTGTTTTTT. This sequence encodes CASSPLWQGGPTNEKLFF.

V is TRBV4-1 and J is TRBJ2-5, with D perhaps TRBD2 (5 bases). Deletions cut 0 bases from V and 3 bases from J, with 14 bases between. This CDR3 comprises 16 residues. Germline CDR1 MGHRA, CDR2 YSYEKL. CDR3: CASSQEGLPEEETQYF. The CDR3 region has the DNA TGCGCCAGCAGCCAAGAAGGACTCCCGGAAGAAGAGACCCAGTACTTC.

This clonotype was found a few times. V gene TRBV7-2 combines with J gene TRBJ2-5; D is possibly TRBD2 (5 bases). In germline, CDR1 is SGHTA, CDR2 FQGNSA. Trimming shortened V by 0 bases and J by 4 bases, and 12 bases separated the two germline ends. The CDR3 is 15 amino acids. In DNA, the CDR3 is TGTGCCAGCAGCTTAGCGAGGCTAGGAGGAGAGACCCAGTACTTC. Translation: CASSLARLGGETQYF.

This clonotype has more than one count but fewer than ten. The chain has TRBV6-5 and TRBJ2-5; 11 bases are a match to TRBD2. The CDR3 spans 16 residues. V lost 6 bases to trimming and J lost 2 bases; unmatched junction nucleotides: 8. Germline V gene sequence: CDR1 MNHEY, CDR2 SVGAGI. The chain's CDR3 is CASRSGTSGLQETQYF. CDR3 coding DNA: TGTGCCAGCAGATCTGGGACTAGCGGTCTACAAGAGACCCAGTACTTC.

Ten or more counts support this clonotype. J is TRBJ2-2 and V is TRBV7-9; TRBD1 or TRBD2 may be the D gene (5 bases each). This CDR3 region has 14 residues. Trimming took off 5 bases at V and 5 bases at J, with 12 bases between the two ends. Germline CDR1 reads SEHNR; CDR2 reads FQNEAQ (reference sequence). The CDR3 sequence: CASSRPGRTGELFF. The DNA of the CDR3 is TGTGCCAGCAGCCGCCCGGGACGTACCGGGGAGCTGTTTTTT.

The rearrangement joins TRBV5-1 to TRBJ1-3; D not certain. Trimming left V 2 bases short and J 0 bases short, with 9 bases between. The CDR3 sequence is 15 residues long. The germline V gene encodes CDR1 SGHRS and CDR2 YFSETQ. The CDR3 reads CASSFFGSSGNTIYF. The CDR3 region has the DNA TGCGCCAGCAGCTTTTTTGGAAGCTCTGGAAACACCATATATTTT. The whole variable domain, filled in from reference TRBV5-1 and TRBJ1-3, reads KAGVTQTPRYLIKTRGQQVTLSCSPISGHRSVSWYQQTPGQGLQFLFEYFSETQRNKGNFPGRFSGRQFSNSRSEMNVSTLELGDSALYLCASSFFGSSGNTIYFGEGSWLTVV.